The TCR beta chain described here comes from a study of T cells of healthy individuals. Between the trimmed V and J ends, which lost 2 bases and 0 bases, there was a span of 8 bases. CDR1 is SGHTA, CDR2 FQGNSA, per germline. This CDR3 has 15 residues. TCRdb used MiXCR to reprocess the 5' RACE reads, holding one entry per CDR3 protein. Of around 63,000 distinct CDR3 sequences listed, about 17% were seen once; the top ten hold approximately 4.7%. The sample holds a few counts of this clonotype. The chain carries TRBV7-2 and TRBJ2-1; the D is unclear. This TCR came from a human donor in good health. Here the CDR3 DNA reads TGTGCCAGCAGCTTAATTTATAGCTCCTACAATGAGCAGTTCTTC. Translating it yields CASSLIYSSYNEQFF.